The clone carrying this TCR beta chain has just a few counts. These data originate in a study of metastatic and nonmetastatic thyroid tumors. The wider study: Repertoires of blood and of tissue (tumor or nodule) from malignant and benign thyroid patients were compared.

Patients were all untreated before their thyroid surgery. Authors' processing steps: The distant-metastasis classifier for papillary thyroid cancer was built from CDR3 differences across clinicopathological groups. TCRdb re-analyzed the PCR reads through MiXCR. In this record, the V and J calls reflect TCRdb's handling and not the investigators' own analysis. This table has roughly 15,000 clones, 20% to 30% appearing once. The sequence derives from a female donor with papillary thyroid cancer or a benign thyroid nodule (not recorded which). Some clones in this sample may be carry-over from other donors' samples. The sequencing sample was made of tumor tissue.

The CDR3 loop is CAVSRDSSGNTIYF. For the CDR3, the DNA is TGTGCCGTCAGCCGCGACAGTTCTGGAAACACCATATATTTT. This chain links TRBV12-3 or TRBV12-4 with TRBJ1-3; maybe TRBD1 (5 bases). The CDR3 is 14 amino acids. V gave up 11 bases and J gave up 1 base, with 15 bases separating them.